Sequencing of this T cell receptor (beta chain) was carried out in a study of cytomegalovirus exposure and HLA in healthy donors. Primers included in the PCR were 60 Vbeta and 13 Jbeta primers. Sequencing was performed with immunoSEQ multiplex PCR; in TCRdb, only in-frame clones are kept and a portion is missing. The table has approximately 120,000 clones, roughly 77% seen once; the top ten hold around 1%. As to this clone: The antigen is not known.

There are 13 residues in the CDR3. Trimming stripped 0 bases from V and 8 bases from J, with 10 bases between. Germline CDR1 MNHEY, CDR2 SVGAGI. Whole-study results and caveats: Most sequenced TCRs were rare (though some public TCRs occurred in many donors). The productive fraction for most TCR beta V segments was about 87% or about 30% in an earlier analysis. Some V segments could not be told apart, so they were left out, TRBV6-2 and TRBV6-3 among them.

The sequence derives from a woman aged 25 to 39 in good health and CMV-seronegative. Sequenced material: PBMCs. The rearrangement joins TRBV6-5 to TRBJ1-2; D might be TRBD1 (5 bases). The CDR3 region has the DNA TGTGCCAGCAGTTACTCTGGGGGGTGGGGCTACACCTTC. Translating gives CASSYSGGWGYTF.